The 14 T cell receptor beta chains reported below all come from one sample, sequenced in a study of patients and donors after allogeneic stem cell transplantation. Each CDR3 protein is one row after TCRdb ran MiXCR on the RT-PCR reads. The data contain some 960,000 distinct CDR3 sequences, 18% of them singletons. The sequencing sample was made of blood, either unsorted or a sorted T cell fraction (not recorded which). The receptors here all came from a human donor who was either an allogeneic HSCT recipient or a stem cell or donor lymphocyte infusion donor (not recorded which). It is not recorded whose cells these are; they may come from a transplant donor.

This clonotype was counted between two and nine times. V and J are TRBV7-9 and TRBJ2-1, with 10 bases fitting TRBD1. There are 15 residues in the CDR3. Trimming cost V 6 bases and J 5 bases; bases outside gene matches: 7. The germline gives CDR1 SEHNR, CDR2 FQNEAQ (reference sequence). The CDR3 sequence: CASRSGQGKNNEQFF. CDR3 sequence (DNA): TGTGCCAGCAGGTCGGGACAGGGGAAAAACAATGAGCAGTTCTTC.

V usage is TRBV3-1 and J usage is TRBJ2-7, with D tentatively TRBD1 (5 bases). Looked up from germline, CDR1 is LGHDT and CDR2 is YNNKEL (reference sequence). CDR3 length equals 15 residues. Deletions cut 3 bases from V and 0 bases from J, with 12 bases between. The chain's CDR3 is CASSQEYRPSYEQYF. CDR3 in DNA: TGTGCCAGCAGCCAGGAATACAGGCCCTCCTACGAGCAGTACTTC.

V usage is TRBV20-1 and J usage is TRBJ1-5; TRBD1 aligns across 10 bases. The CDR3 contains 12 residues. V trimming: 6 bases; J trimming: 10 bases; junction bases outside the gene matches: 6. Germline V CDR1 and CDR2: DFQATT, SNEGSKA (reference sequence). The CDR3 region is CSAIDRGLPQHF. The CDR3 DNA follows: TGCAGTGCAATCGACAGGGGGCTACCCCAGCATTTT.

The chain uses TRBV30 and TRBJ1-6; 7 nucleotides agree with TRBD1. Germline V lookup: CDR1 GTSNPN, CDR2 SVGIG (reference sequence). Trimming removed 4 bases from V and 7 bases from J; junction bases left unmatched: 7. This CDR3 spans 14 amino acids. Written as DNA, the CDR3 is TGTGCCTGGACGGCGGGGACAGCGAATTCACCCCTCCACTTT. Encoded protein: CAWTAGTANSPLHF.

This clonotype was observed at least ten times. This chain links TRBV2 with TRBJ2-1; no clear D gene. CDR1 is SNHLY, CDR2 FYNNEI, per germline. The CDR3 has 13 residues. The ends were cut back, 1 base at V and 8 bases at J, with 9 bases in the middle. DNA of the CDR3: TGTGCCAGCAGTGAAGGGCCAGCCCATGAGCAGTTCTTC. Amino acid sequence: CASSEGPAHEQFF.

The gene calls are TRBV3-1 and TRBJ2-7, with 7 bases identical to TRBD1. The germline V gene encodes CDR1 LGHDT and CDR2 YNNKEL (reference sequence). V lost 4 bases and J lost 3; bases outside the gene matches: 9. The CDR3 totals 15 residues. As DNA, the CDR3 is TGTGCCAGCAGCCCGCGCCGGGACAGACACTACGAGCAGTACTTC. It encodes CASSPRRDRHYEQYF.

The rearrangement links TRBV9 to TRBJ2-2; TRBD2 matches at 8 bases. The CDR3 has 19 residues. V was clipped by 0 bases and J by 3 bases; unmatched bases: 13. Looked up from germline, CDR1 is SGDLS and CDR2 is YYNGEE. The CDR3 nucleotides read TGTGCCAGCAGCGTAGAGGAGCGGGAGACCGACTGGGACACCGGGGAGCTGTTTTTT. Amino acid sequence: CASSVEERETDWDTGELFF.

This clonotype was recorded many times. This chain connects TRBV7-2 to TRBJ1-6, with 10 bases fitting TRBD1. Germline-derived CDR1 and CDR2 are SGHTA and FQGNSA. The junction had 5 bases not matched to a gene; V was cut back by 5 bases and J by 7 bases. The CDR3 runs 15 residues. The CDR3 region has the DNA TGTGCCAGCAGCGTTTGGGGACAGGGGAATTCACCCCTCCACTTT. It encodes CASSVWGQGNSPLHF. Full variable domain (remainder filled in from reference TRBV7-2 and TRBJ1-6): GAGVSQSPSNKVTEKGKDVELRCDPISGHTALYWYRQSLGQGLEFLIYFQGNSAPDKSGLPSDRFSAERTGGSVSTLTIQRTQQEDSAVYLCASSVWGQGNSPLHFGNGTRLTVT.

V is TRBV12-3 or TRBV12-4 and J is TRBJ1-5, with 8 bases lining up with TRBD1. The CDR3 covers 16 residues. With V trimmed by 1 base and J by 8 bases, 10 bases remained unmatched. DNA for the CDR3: TGTGCCAGCAGTTTAGGGGACAGGCCGCATCAAGAGCCCCAGCATTTT. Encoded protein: CASSLGDRPHQEPQHF.

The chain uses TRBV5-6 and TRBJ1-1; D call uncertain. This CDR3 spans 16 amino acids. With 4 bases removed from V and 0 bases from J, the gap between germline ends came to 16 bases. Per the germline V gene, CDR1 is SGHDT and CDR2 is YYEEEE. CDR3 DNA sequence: TGTGCCAGCAGCCTGTGGAGAAGGACGCTGAACACTGAAGCTTTCTTT. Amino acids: CASSLWRRTLNTEAFF.

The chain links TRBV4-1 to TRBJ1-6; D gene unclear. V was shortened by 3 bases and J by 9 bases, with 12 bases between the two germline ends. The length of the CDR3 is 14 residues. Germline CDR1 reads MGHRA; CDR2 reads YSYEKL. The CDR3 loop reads CASSHIGDGSPLHF. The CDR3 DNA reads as TGCGCCAGCAGCCACATCGGGGATGGTTCACCCCTCCACTTT.

The DNA of the CDR3 is TGTGCCAGCAGCTTATCTAGGAGAGGCGGAGCCTACGAGCAGTACTTC. It encodes CASSLSRRGGAYEQYF. The chain is built from TRBV11-2 and TRBJ2-7; D is undetermined. The CDR3 is 16 residues long. V was pared by 2 bases and J by 2 bases, with 16 bases between. CDR1 and CDR2 from the germline V gene are SGHAT and FQNNGV.

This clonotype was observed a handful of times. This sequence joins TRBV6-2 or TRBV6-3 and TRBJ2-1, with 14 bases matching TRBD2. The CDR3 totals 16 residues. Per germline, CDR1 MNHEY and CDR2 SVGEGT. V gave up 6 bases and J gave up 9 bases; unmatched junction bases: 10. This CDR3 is CASRQGLAGAISEQFF. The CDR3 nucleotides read TGTGCCAGCAGACAGGGACTAGCGGGAGCTATTAGTGAGCAGTTCTTC.

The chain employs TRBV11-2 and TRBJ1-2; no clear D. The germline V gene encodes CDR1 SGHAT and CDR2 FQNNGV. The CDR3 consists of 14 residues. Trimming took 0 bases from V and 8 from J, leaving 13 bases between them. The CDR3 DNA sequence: TGTGCCAGCAGCTTAGATCAAGGAAATCTCGGCTACACCTTC. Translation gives CASSLDQGNLGYTF. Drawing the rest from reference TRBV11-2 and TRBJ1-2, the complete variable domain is EAGVAQSPRYKIIEKRQSVAFWCNPISGHATLYWYQQILGQGPKLLIQFQNNGVVDDSQLPKDRFSAERLKGVDSTLKIQPAKLEDSAVYLCASSLDQGNLGYTFGSGTRLTVV.